The clone carrying this T cell receptor (beta chain) appeared many times. The antigen remains unidentified. The data were taken from a study of tumor-infiltrating lymphocytes in primary liver carcinoma. Whole-study results and caveats: Between tumor regions, pairs overlapped more than tumor-adjacent and tumor-blood pairs did.

Deletions cut 7 bases from V and 0 bases from J, with 7 bases between. The CDR3 runs 13 residues. Germline V CDR1 and CDR2: SGHAT, FQNNGV. Extraction also yielded germline DNA, while blood RNA was obtained from unsorted whole blood. The authors made TCR beta cDNA from approximately 500 ng total RNA with a constant-region primer. Three rounds of nested multiplex PCR with slightly modified ARM-PCR produced TCR beta libraries. In the first two PCR rounds, TRBV1-TRBV30 forward primers were paired with a C-beta reverse primer, and each round lasted around 10 cycles. Using its own MiXCR run on the multiplex PCR reads, TCRdb lists one record per CDR3 protein. The table records 330,000 or so distinct CDR3 sequences, about 65% of them present only once.

The clonotype comes from a man aged 40-49 years with primary liver carcinoma and hepatitis B virus infection. V and J are TRBV11-2 and TRBJ2-1; D is unclear. Source material: peripheral blood. The CDR3 bases are TGTGCCAGCACGGAGAGCTCCTACAATGAGCAGTTCTTC. Translation gives CASTESSYNEQFF.